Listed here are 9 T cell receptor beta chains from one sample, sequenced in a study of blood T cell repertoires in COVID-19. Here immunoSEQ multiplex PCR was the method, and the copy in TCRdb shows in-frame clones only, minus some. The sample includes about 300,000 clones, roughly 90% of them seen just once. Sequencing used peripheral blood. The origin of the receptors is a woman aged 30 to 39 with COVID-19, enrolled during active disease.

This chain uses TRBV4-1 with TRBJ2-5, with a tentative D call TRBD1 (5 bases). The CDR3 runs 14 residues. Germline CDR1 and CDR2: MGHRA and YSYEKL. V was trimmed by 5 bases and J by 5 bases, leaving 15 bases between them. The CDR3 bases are TGCGCCAGCAGCTTGGCAGGGCTAGGGGAGACCCAGTACTTC. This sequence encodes CASSLAGLGETQYF.

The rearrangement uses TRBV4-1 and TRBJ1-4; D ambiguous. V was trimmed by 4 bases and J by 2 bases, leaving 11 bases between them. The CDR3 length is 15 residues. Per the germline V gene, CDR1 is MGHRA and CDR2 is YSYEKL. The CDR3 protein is CASSRGVWTNEKLFF. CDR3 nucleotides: TGCGCCAGCAGCCGCGGGGTTTGGACTAATGAAAAACTGTTTTTT.

CDR3 in amino acids: CASSEMSSYNSPLHF. CDR3 coding DNA: TGTGCCAGCAGTGAGATGAGTTCCTATAATTCACCCCTCCACTTT. The rearrangement links TRBV2 to TRBJ1-6, with no clear D. V was shortened by 3 bases and J by 1 base, with 7 bases between the two germline ends. The CDR3 extends over 15 amino acids. Germline V CDR1 and CDR2: SNHLY, FYNNEI.

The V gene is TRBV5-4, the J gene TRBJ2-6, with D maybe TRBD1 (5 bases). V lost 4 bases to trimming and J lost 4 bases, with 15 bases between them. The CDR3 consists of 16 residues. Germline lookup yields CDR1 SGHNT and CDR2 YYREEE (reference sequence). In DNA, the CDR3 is TGTGCCAGCAGCCTCCTAGACAGCGCGGGGGCCAACGTCCTGACTTTC. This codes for CASSLLDSAGANVLTF. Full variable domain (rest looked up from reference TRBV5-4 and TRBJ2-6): ETGVTQSPTHLIKTRGQQVTLRCSSQSGHNTVSWYQQALGQGPQFIFQYYREEENGRGNFPPRFSGLQFPNYSSELNVNALELDDSALYLCASSLLDSAGANVLTFGAGSRLTVL.

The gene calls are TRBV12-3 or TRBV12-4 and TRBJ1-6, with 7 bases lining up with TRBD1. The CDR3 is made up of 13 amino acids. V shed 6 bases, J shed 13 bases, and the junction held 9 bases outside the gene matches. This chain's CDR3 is CASRRDSLAPLHF. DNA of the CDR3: TGTGCCAGCAGAAGGGACAGCCTCGCGCCCCTCCACTTT.

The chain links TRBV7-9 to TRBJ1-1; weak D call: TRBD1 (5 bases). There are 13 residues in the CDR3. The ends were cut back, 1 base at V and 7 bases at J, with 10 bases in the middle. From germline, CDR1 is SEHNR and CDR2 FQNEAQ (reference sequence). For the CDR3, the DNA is TGTGCCAGCAGCTTAGGGAACCAGGGTGAAGCTTTCTTT. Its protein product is CASSLGNQGEAFF.

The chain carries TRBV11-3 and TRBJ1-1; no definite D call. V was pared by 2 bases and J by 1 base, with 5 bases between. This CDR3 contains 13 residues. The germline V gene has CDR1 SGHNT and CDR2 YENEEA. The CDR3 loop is CASSLQENTEAFF. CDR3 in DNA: TGTGCCAGCAGCTTACAGGAGAACACTGAAGCTTTCTTT.

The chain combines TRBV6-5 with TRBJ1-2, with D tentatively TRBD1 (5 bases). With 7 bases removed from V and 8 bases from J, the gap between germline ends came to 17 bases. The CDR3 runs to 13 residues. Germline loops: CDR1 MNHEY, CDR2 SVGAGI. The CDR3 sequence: CASKPSGGTGYTF. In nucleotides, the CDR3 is TGTGCCAGCAAACCGAGTGGGGGGACCGGCTACACCTTC.

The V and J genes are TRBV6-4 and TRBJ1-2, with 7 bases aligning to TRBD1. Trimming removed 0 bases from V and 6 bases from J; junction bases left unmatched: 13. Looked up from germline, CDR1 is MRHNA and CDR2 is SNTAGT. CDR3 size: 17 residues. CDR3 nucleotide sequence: TGTGCCAGCAGTGACTCACCGACAGGGAGTGATATACATGGCTACACCTTC. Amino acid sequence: CASSDSPTGSDIHGYTF.